This T cell receptor beta chain is drawn from a study of CD8 T cells in Susac syndrome. Study in general: When blood was drawn, the patients with Susac syndrome were therapy-naive, on corticosteroids, or on intravenous immunoglobulin alone. Overall study results and limits: CD4+ T cell repertoires in Susac syndrome exhibited no evidence of clonal expansion. The authors acknowledged that their TCR sequencing and HLA analysis involved a relatively small number of individuals.

Random hexamers were used to reverse transcribe 0.5 to 1 ug of RNA. TCRdb reprocessed the immunoSEQ multiplex PCR reads via MiXCR and lists one record per CDR3 protein. The sample records under 150,000 distinct CDR3 sequences, almost 96% being singletons. With regard to this clonotype: As yet, its antigen is unknown.

V was shortened by 2 bases and J by 5 bases, with 21 bases between the two germline ends. This CDR3 contains 17 residues. Germline CDR1 is MDHEN and CDR2 is SYDVKM. The chain employs TRBV28 and TRBJ2-5, with D perhaps matching TRBD1 or TRBD2 (5 bases each). The sequencing sample was made of CD4+ T cells from PBMCs. The origin of this receptor is a human donor with Susac syndrome. CDR3: CASSLADIAGVGETQYF. The CDR3, as DNA: TGTGCCAGCAGTTTAGCGGACATAGCCGGGGTGGGCGAGACCCAGTACTTC.